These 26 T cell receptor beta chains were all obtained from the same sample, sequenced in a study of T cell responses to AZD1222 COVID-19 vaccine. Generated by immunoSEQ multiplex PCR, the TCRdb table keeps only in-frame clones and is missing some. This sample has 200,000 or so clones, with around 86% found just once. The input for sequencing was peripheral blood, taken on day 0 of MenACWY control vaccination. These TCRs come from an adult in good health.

CDR3 residues: CASSLGRLADSYEQYF. CDR3 nucleotide sequence: TGTGCCAGCAGCTTAGGCCGGCTAGCGGATTCCTACGAGCAGTACTTC. V usage is TRBV13 and J usage is TRBJ2-7, with 7 bases fitting TRBD2. V lost 0 bases, J lost 1 base, and 6 bases stayed unmatched. Germline CDR1 PRHDT, CDR2 FYEKMQ (reference sequence). CDR3 length equals 16 residues. Supplemented by reference TRBV13 and TRBJ2-7, the full variable domain reads AAGVIQSPRHLIKEKRETATLKCYPIPRHDTVYWYQQGPGQDPQFLISFYEKMQSDKGSIPDRFSAQQFSDYHSELNMSSLELGDSALYFCASSLGRLADSYEQYFGPGTRLTVT.

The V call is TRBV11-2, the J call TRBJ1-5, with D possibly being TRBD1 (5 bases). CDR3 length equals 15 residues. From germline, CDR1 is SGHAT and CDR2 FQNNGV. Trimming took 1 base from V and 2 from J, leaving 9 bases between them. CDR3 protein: CASSLGTLGNQPQHF. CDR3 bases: TGTGCCAGCAGCTTAGGGACACTCGGCAATCAGCCCCAGCATTTT. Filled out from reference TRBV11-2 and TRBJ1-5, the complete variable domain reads EAGVAQSPRYKIIEKRQSVAFWCNPISGHATLYWYQQILGQGPKLLIQFQNNGVVDDSQLPKDRFSAERLKGVDSTLKIQPAKLEDSAVYLCASSLGTLGNQPQHFGDGTRLSIL.

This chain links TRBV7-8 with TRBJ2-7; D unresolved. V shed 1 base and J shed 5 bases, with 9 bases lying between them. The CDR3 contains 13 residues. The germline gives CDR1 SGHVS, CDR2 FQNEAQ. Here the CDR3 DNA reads TGTGCCAGCAGCTTAGGCAGTCTAGACGAGCAGTACTTC. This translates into CASSLGSLDEQYF.

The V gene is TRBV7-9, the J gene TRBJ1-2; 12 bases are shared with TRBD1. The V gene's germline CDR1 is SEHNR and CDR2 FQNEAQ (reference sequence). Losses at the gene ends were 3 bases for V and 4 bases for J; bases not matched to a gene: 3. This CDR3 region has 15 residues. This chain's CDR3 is CASSLGTGGGYGYTF. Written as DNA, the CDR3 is TGTGCCAGCAGCTTGGGGACAGGGGGCGGCTATGGCTACACCTTC.

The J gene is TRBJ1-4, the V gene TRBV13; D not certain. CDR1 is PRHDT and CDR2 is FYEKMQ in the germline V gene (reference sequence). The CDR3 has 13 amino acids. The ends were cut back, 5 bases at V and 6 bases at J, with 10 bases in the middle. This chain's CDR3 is CASSPGEDEKLFF. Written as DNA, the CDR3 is TGTGCCAGCAGCCCTGGCGAGGATGAAAAACTGTTTTTT.

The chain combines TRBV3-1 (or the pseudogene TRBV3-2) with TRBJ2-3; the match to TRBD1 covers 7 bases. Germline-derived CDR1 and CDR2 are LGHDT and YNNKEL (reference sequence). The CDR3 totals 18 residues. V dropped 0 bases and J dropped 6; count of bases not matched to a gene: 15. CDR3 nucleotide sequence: TGTGCCAGCAGCCAAGACGACAGGGTGCCTCATTTAGGGGATACGCAGTATTTT. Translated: CASSQDDRVPHLGDTQYF.

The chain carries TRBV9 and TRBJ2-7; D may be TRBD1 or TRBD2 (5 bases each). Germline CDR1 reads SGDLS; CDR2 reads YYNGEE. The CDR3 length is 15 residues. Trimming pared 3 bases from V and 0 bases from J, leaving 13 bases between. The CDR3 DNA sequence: TGTGCCAGCAGCGAAGGGACGGTGAGCTCCTACGAGCAGTACTTC. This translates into CASSEGTVSSYEQYF.

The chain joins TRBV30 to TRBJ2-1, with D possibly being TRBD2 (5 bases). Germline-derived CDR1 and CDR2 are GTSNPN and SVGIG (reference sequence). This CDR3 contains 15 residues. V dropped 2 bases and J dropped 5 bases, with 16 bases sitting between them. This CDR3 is CAWSYLSWGDNEQFF. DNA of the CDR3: TGTGCCTGGAGTTATCTCTCGTGGGGAGACAATGAGCAGTTCTTC.

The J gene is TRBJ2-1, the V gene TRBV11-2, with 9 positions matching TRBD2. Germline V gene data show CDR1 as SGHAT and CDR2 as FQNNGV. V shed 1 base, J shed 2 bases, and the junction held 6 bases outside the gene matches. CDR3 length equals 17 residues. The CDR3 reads CASSLGGGGATYNEQFF. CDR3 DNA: TGTGCCAGCAGCTTAGGAGGCGGGGGGGCCACCTACAATGAGCAGTTCTTC.

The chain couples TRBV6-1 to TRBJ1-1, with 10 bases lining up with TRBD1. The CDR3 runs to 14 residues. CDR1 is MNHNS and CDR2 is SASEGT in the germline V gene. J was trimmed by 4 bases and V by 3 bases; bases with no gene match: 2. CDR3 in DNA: TGTGCCAGCAGTGAGACAGGGGGCTTCACTGAAGCTTTCTTT. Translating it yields CASSETGGFTEAFF.

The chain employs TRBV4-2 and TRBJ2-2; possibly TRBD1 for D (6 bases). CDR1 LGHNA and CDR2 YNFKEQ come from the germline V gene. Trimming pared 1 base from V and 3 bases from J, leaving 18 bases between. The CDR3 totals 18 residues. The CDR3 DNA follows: TGTGCCAGCAGCCAAGGTCCACAGGGCTCGGTGGACACCGGGGAGCTGTTTTTT. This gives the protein CASSQGPQGSVDTGELFF.

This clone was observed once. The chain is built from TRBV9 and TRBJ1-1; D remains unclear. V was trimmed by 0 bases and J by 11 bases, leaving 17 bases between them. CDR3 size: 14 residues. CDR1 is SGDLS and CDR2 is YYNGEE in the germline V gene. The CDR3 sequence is CASSVGPNSWMAFF. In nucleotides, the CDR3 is TGTGCCAGCAGCGTAGGACCCAATTCTTGGATGGCTTTCTTT.

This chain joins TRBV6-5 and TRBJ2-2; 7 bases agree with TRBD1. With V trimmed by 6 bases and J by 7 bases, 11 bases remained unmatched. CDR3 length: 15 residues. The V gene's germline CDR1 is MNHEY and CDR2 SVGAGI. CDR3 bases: TGTGCCAGCAGAAGGGGATACAGGGGAAACGGGGAGCTGTTTTTT. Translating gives CASRRGYRGNGELFF.

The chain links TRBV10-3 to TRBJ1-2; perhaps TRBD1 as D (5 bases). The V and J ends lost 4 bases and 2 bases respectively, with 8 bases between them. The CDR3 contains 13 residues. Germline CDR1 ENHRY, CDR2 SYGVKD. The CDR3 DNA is TGTGCCATCAGTGCCGACAGAAACTATGGCTACACCTTC. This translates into CAISADRNYGYTF.

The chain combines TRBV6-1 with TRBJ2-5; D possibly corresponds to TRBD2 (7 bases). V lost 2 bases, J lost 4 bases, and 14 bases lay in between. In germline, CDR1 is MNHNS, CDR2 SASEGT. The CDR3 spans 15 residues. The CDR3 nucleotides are TGTGCCAGCAGTGAATCGGGGGGCGAGGGAGAGACCCAGTACTTC. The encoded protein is CASSESGGEGETQYF.

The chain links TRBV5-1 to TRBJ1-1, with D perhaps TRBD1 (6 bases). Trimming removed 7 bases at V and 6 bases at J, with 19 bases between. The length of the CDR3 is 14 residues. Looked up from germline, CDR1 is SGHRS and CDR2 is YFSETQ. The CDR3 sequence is CASSPGTQSSEAFF. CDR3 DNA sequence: TGCGCCAGCTCCCCCGGGACACAGTCTTCTGAAGCTTTCTTT. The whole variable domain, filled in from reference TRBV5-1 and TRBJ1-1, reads KAGVTQTPRYLIKTRGQQVTLSCSPISGHRSVSWYQQTPGQGLQFLFEYFSETQRNKGNFPGRFSGRQFSNSRSEMNVSTLELGDSALYLCASSPGTQSSEAFFGQGTRLTVV.

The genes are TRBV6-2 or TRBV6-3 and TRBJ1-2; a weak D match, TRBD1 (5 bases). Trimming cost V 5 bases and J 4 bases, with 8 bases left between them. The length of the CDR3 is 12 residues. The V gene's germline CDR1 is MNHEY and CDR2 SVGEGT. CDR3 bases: TGTGCCAGCAGTGGCAGGGTCTATGGCTACACCTTC. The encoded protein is CASSGRVYGYTF.

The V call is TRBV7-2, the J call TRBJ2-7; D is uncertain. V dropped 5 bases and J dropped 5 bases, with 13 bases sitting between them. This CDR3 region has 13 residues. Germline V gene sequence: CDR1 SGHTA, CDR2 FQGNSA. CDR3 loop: CASSPQLVHEQYF. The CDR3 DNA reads TGTGCCAGCAGCCCACAACTGGTCCACGAGCAGTACTTC.

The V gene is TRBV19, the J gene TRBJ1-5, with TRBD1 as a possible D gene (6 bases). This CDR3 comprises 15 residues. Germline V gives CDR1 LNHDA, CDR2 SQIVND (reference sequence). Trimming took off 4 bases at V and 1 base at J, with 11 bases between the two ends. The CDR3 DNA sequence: TGTGCCAGTAGTAGCAGGGGTCAGAGCAATCAGCCCCAGCATTTT. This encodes CASSSRGQSNQPQHF. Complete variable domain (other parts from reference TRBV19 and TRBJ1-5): DGGITQSPKYLFRKEGQNVTLSCEQNLNHDAMYWYRQDPGQGLRLIYYSQIVNDFQKGDIAEGYSVSREKKESFPLTVTSAQKNPTAFYLCASSSRGQSNQPQHFGDGTRLSIL.

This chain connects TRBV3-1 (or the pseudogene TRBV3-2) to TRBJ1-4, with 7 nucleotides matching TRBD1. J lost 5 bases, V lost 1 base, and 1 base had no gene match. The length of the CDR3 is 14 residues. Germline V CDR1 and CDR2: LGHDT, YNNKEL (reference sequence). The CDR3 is CASSQARGNEKLFF. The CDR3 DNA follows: TGTGCCAGCAGCCAAGCCAGGGGGAATGAAAAACTGTTTTTT.

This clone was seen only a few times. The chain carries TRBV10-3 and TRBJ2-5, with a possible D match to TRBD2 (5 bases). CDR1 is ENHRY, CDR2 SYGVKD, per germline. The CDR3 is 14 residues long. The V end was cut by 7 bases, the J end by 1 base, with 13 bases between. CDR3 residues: CAIKREGSQETQYF. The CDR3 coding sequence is TGTGCCATCAAGAGGGAAGGGTCCCAAGAGACCCAGTACTTC.

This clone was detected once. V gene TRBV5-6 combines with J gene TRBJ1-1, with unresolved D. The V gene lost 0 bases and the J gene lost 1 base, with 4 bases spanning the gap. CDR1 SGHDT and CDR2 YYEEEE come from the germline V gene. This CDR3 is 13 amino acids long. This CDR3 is CASSLAGNTEAFF. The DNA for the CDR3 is TGTGCCAGCAGCTTGGCGGGGAACACTGAAGCTTTCTTT.

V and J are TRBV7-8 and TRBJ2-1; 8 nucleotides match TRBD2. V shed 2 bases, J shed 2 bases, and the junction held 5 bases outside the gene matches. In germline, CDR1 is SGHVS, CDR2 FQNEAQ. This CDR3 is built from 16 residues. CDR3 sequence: CASSLQTSVTYNEQFF. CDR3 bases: TGTGCCAGCAGCTTACAGACTAGCGTAACCTACAATGAGCAGTTCTTC.

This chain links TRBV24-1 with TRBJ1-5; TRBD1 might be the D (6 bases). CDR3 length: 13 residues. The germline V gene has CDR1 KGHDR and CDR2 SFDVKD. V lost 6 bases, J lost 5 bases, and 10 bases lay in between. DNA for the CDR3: TGTGCCACCAGTCGGGCAGGGGATCAGCCCCAGCATTTT. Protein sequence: CATSRAGDQPQHF.

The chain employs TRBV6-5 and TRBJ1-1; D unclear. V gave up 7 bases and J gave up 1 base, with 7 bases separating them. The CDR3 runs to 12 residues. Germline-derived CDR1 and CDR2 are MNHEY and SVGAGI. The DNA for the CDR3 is TGTGCCAGCATTCGGGGGAACACTGAAGCTTTCTTT. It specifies CASIRGNTEAFF.

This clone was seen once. The CDR3 bases are TGTGCCAGCAGCACCGGGACGGTCTACGAGCAGTACTTC. Translating gives CASSTGTVYEQYF. V and J are TRBV6-2 or TRBV6-3 and TRBJ2-7; D could derive from TRBD1 or TRBD2 (5 bases each). This CDR3 has 13 residues. Germline values: CDR1 MNHEY, CDR2 SVGEGT. The V gene lost 6 bases and the J gene lost 3 bases, with 12 bases spanning the gap.